One and the same sample provided the 8 T cell receptor beta chains below, sequenced in a study of monozygotic twins with cystic fibrosis. The assay was immunoSEQ multiplex PCR, and TCRdb's table has in-frame clones only and misses some. The profile shows around 34,000 clones, roughly 90% of them singletons. The sequenced material came from blood. The source of these receptors is a girl aged 2-9 years with cystic fibrosis.

This chain joins TRBV9 and TRBJ2-5, with 10 bases that match TRBD1. CDR3 length: 19 residues. V gave up 3 bases and J gave up 0 bases; unmatched junction bases: 14. The germline CDR1 and CDR2 sequences are SGDLS and YYNGEE. CDR3 coding DNA: TGTGCCAGCAGCGGCCCAGGGACAGGGGAAAAGGGGTACCAAGAGACCCAGTACTTC. Amino acid sequence: CASSGPGTGEKGYQETQYF. Looking up the rest from reference TRBV9 and TRBJ2-5 gives the full variable domain: DSGVTQTPKHLITATGQRVTLRCSPRSGDLSVYWYQQSLDQGLQFLIQYYNGEERAKGNILERFSAQQFPDLHSELNLSSLELGDSALYFCASSGPGTGEKGYQETQYFGPGTRLLVL.

The chain combines TRBV7-2 with TRBJ2-7; tentatively, D is TRBD1 (6 bases). CDR1 SGHTA and CDR2 FQGNSA come from the germline V gene. This CDR3 comprises 15 residues. Deletions cut 6 bases from V and 0 bases from J, with 15 bases between. The CDR3 bases are TGTGCCAGCAGTCCGACAGGTGACAGCTCCTACGAGCAGTACTTC. Its translation: CASSPTGDSSYEQYF.

This rearrangement joins TRBV29-1 to TRBJ2-7, with unresolved D. The CDR3 loop spans 12 amino acids. V lost 7 bases and J 3 bases, leaving 13 bases between the germline ends. Germline values: CDR1 SQVTM, CDR2 ANQGSEA. The CDR3 here is CSAGWVGYEQYF. The DNA of the CDR3 is TGCAGCGCCGGGTGGGTTGGCTACGAGCAGTACTTC.

The chain recombines TRBV9 with TRBJ2-3, with D possibly being TRBD2 (6 bases). The CDR3 length is 14 residues. Trimming took off 2 bases at V and 6 bases at J, with 13 bases between the two ends. Germline V lookup: CDR1 SGDLS, CDR2 YYNGEE. In nucleotides, the CDR3 is TGTGCCAGCAGCGTTTCGCCTCTAGCGGATACGCAGTATTTT. Amino acid sequence: CASSVSPLADTQYF. The full variable domain, its missing parts supplied by reference TRBV9 and TRBJ2-3, is DSGVTQTPKHLITATGQRVTLRCSPRSGDLSVYWYQQSLDQGLQFLIQYYNGEERAKGNILERFSAQQFPDLHSELNLSSLELGDSALYFCASSVSPLADTQYFGPGTRLTVL.

The genes are TRBV19 and TRBJ1-4; D is possibly TRBD1 (6 bases). CDR1 and CDR2 from the germline V gene are LNHDA and SQIVND (reference sequence). V gave up 5 bases and J gave up 9 bases, with 16 bases separating them. This CDR3 contains 14 residues. The CDR3 is CASSPTRGRKKLFF. The CDR3 nucleotides are TGTGCCAGTAGTCCAACCAGGGGCAGGAAAAAACTGTTTTTT.

V and J are TRBV5-1 and TRBJ1-5; the D is unclear. V lost 4 bases and J lost 3, with 8 bases in between. This CDR3 spans 13 amino acids. Germline V CDR1 and CDR2: SGHRS, YFSETQ. The CDR3 bases are TGCGCCAGCAGCCAGGACTCCAATCAGCCCCAGCATTTT. It yields the protein CASSQDSNQPQHF.

The chain joins TRBV5-1 to TRBJ2-7; a possible D gene is TRBD1 (6 bases). V was pared by 2 bases and J by 4 bases, with 25 bases between. From germline, CDR1 is SGHRS and CDR2 YFSETQ. CDR3 length equals 18 residues. This chain's CDR3 is CASSLYDLSGVFWYEQYF. The CDR3 DNA follows: TGCGCCAGCAGCTTATACGATCTTTCAGGGGTATTTTGGTACGAGCAGTACTTC. The full variable domain, in which reference TRBV5-1 and TRBJ2-7 provide the parts outside the CDR3, is KAGVTQTPRYLIKTRGQQVTLSCSPISGHRSVSWYQQTPGQGLQFLFEYFSETQRNKGNFPGRFSGRQFSNSRSEMNVSTLELGDSALYLCASSLYDLSGVFWYEQYFGPGTRLTVT.

This chain links TRBV30 with TRBJ2-7, with D perhaps TRBD2 (6 bases). The CDR3 loop spans 14 amino acids. Germline V lookup: CDR1 GTSNPN, CDR2 SVGIG (reference sequence). The V and J ends lost 0 bases and 2 bases respectively, with 11 bases between them. The CDR3: CAWSVGGAAYEQYF. The CDR3 DNA follows: TGTGCCTGGAGTGTAGGCGGGGCCGCCTACGAGCAGTACTTC.